A single sample is the source of the 20 T cell receptor beta chains below, sequenced in a study of T cells in Graves' hyperthyroidism and ophthalmopathy. RNA transcripts gave rise to amplified TCR beta CDR3 regions. Carried out on the TCR CDR3, a first-round RT-PCR used the HTBI primer set. TCRdb reanalysed the multiplex PCR reads using MiXCR and keeps one entry per CDR3 protein. The sample has fewer than 700,000 distinct CDR3 sequences; roughly 17% are singletons. Sequences were obtained from blood. All receptors come from a young woman with Graves' hyperthyroidism.

The chain has TRBV9 and TRBJ2-1; no reliable D call. Trimming shortened V by 0 bases and J by 7 bases, and 8 bases separated the two germline ends. The CDR3 runs to 13 residues. Germline lookup yields CDR1 SGDLS and CDR2 YYNGEE. The CDR3: CASSVVAENEQFF. The CDR3 DNA sequence: TGTGCCAGCAGCGTAGTCGCGGAGAATGAGCAGTTCTTC.

This clonotype was counted a few times. V usage is TRBV6-1 and J usage is TRBJ1-3; a possible D gene is TRBD1 (5 bases). V lost 6 bases to trimming and J lost 0 bases, with 9 bases between them. Germline V gene lookup returns CDR1 MNHNS and CDR2 SASEGT. CDR3 size: 14 residues. The CDR3 loop reads CASRGTGSGNTIYF. As DNA, the CDR3 is TGTGCCAGCAGAGGGACCGGCTCTGGAAACACCATATATTTT.

There are a few counts of this clonotype. The CDR3 loop reads CASSQDRFAKQFF. The CDR3 DNA sequence: TGTGCCAGCAGCCAAGATCGGTTCGCTAAGCAGTTCTTC. V gene TRBV4-2 combines with J gene TRBJ2-1; no firm D call. The CDR3 runs to 13 residues. CDR1 is LGHNA and CDR2 is YNFKEQ in the germline V gene. Between the trimmed V and J ends, which lost 0 bases and 11 bases, there was a span of 11 bases.

Worth noting for this clonotype: This may arise from a read error, as a much more abundant clone is one base away. This chain joins TRBV7-2 and TRBJ2-1, with D perhaps matching TRBD2 (6 bases). The CDR3 length is 15 residues. Trimming left V 11 bases short and J 4 bases short, with 21 bases between. Germline CDR1 is SGHTA and CDR2 is FQGNSA. The CDR3 protein is CARTSQGGQYNEQFF. The CDR3, as DNA: TGTGCCCGCACCTCTCAGGGAGGCCAATACAATGAGCAGTTCTTC.

The table lists this clonotype with many counts. The chain links TRBV11-3 to TRBJ1-1; no clear D gene. Germline lookup yields CDR1 SGHNT and CDR2 YENEEA. The CDR3 is 13 amino acids. Trimming stripped 5 bases from V and 7 bases from J, with 14 bases between. The CDR3 protein is CASSSYGVGEAFF. The CDR3 region has the DNA TGTGCCAGCAGCAGCTACGGGGTGGGTGAAGCTTTCTTT.

The gene calls are TRBV7-6 and TRBJ2-1; 10 nucleotides agree with TRBD2. The trim removed 1 base at V and 16 bases at J, leaving 13 bases unmatched. This CDR3 comprises 15 residues. Germline V CDR1 and CDR2: SGHVS, FNYEAQ. CDR3 coding DNA: TGTGCCAGCAGCTTAGAGAAGACTAGCGGGTACCCGAAATTCTTC. Its protein product is CASSLEKTSGYPKFF.

This clonotype was found many times. J is TRBJ2-1 and V is TRBV29-1; D gene ambiguous. CDR3 length: 13 amino acids. Per germline, CDR1 SQVTM and CDR2 ANQGSEA. Trimming removed 5 bases from V and 6 bases from J, with 14 bases in between. DNA of the CDR3: TGCAGCGTTCAAACGGTTGAGTTCAATGAGCAGTTCTTC. It encodes CSVQTVEFNEQFF.

This clonotype was counted at least ten times. V and J are TRBV7-9 and TRBJ2-3, with D perhaps TRBD2 (6 bases). There are 14 residues in the CDR3. The V and J ends lost 9 bases and 0 bases respectively, with 13 bases between them. CDR1 and CDR2 from the germline V gene are SEHNR and FQNEAQ (reference sequence). This CDR3 reads CASSNSGSTDTQYF. DNA for the CDR3: TGTGCCAGTTCAAATAGCGGAAGCACAGATACGCAGTATTTT.

At least ten counts were recorded for this clonotype. A read error may produce the germline difference seen at one junction end. This chain uses TRBV6-1 with TRBJ2-1, with D possibly being TRBD1 (5 bases). There are 15 residues in the CDR3. The V gene's germline CDR1 is MNHNS and CDR2 SASEGT. CDR3: CASTEQVASYNEQFF. CDR3 DNA sequence: TGTGCCAGCACTGAACAGGTGGCGTCCTACAATGAGCAGTTCTTC.

The CDR3 protein is CASSLGGTSGRKATQYF. CDR3 in DNA: TGTGCCAGCAGCTTAGGTGGGACTAGCGGCCGAAAGGCGACCCAGTACTTC. The rearrangement joins TRBV7-2 to TRBJ2-5, with TRBD2 matching over 11 bases. The trim removed 1 base at V and 7 bases at J, leaving 11 bases unmatched. CDR1 is SGHTA and CDR2 is FQGNSA in the germline V gene. The CDR3 covers 17 residues.

The chain recombines TRBV7-2 with TRBJ2-7, with TRBD1 identical over 8 bases. This CDR3 spans 15 amino acids. Trimming at V came to 7 bases and at J to 2 bases, leaving 10 bases not matched to a gene. The germline V gene encodes CDR1 SGHTA and CDR2 FQGNSA. DNA of the CDR3: TGTGCCAGCACCCCGGGGCAGGGGGCGACCTACGAGCAGTACTTC. It yields the protein CASTPGQGATYEQYF. Complete variable domain (other parts from reference TRBV7-2 and TRBJ2-7): GAGVSQSPSNKVTEKGKDVELRCDPISGHTALYWYRQSLGQGLEFLIYFQGNSAPDKSGLPSDRFSAERTGGSVSTLTIQRTQQEDSAVYLCASTPGQGATYEQYFGPGTRLTVT.

This clonotype occurred many times. The junction and the germline gene differ at one end; a read error may be behind it. The chain links TRBV29-1 to TRBJ2-3; a weak D match, TRBD1 (6 bases). The germline V gene encodes CDR1 SQVTM and CDR2 ANQGSEA. This CDR3 spans 13 amino acids. In DNA form, the CDR3 reads TGCAGCGGTGAAACAGGGCAAACAGATACGCAGTATTTT. Encoded protein: CSGETGQTDTQYF.

This clonotype was seen more than once but under ten times. The chain uses TRBV30 and TRBJ2-7; no definite D call. CDR1 GTSNPN and CDR2 SVGIG come from the germline V gene (reference sequence). There are 13 residues in the CDR3. V lost 3 bases and J 4 bases, leaving 13 bases between the germline ends. The CDR3 DNA is TGTGCCTGGAGGGCCTCGGCGGCATACGAGCAGTACTTC. It yields the protein CAWRASAAYEQYF.

This clonotype has ten or more counts. The chain combines TRBV6-2 or TRBV6-3 with TRBJ1-1; possible D gene TRBD1, 6 bases. Germline CDR1 is MNHEY and CDR2 is SVGEGT. The germline V and J ends were trimmed by 6 bases and 6 bases, with 23 bases remaining between them. This CDR3 is 16 amino acids long. CDR3 DNA sequence: TGTGCCAGCAGAGGTCTAGTTAAACAGGGTGTCGCTGAAGCTTTCTTT. Amino acid sequence: CASRGLVKQGVAEAFF.

This clonotype was picked up many times. CDR3 nucleotide sequence: TGTGCCACTCTCGACAGGGGAGGTACTGAAGCTTTCTTT. The encoded protein is CATLDRGGTEAFF. The chain carries TRBV19 and TRBJ1-1; 8 bases match TRBD1. Germline V gives CDR1 LNHDA, CDR2 SQIVND (reference sequence). Trimming at V came to 10 bases and at J to 5 bases, leaving 9 bases not matched to a gene. The CDR3 totals 13 residues.

The chain combines TRBV4-2 with TRBJ1-3, with D unresolved. CDR1 is LGHNA, CDR2 YNFKEQ, per germline. CDR3 size: 14 residues. V was shortened by 1 base and J by 3 bases, with 7 bases between the two germline ends. CDR3 bases: TGTGCCAGCAGCCAAGCCAGGATTGGAAACACCATATATTTT. Its protein is CASSQARIGNTIYF.

The rearrangement links TRBV28 to TRBJ1-4; 7 nucleotides agree with TRBD1. Looked up from germline, CDR1 is MDHEN and CDR2 is SYDVKM. The CDR3 is 15 amino acids. V lost 6 bases, J lost 8 bases, and 12 bases stayed unmatched. The CDR3 is CASSHRQGWNEKLFF. The CDR3, as DNA: TGTGCCAGCAGCCACAGACAGGGCTGGAACGAAAAACTGTTTTTT.

Only a few counts were recorded for this clonotype. This rearrangement joins TRBV7-6 to TRBJ2-5, with D possibly being TRBD1 (6 bases). Trimming shortened V by 2 bases and J by 2 bases, and 12 bases separated the two germline ends. CDR1 and CDR2 (germline): SGHVS, FNYEAQ. The CDR3 runs to 15 residues. CDR3 amino acids: CASSLFAGEQETQYF. DNA for the CDR3: TGTGCCAGCAGCTTATTCGCAGGGGAACAAGAGACCCAGTACTTC.

This clonotype showed up many times. This rearrangement joins TRBV6-2 or TRBV6-3 to TRBJ2-3; 8 nucleotides line up with TRBD2. Germline assignment: CDR1 MNHEY and CDR2 SVGEGT. This CDR3 is built from 15 residues. V was clipped by 2 bases and J by 4 bases; unmatched bases: 5. CDR3 sequence (DNA): TGTGCCAGCAGTTACAGCGGGAGCGCCGCAGATACGCAGTATTTT. Its protein is CASSYSGSAADTQYF.

The chain carries TRBV13 and TRBJ2-6, with 7 bases identical to TRBD2. Germline V lookup: CDR1 PRHDT, CDR2 FYEKMQ (reference sequence). The CDR3 totals 17 residues. Unmatched junction bases numbered 6, after V lost 0 bases and J lost 4 bases. Here the CDR3 reads CASSLGAGASGANVLTF. As DNA, the CDR3 is TGTGCCAGCAGCTTAGGTGCGGGAGCTTCAGGGGCCAACGTCCTGACTTTC.